A single sample gave rise to the 18 T cell receptor beta chains below, sequenced in a study of OX40 agonist ivuxolimab in advanced cancers. Assay: immunoSEQ multiplex PCR; the TCRdb copy retains only in-frame clones and omits some. Counted here are around 67,000 clones, roughly nine tenths occurring once; the ten biggest clones make up 2.2%. This sample comprised CD4+ or CD8+ T cells sorted from blood, obtained in a trial of the OX40 agonist ivuxolimab. Receptors originate from an adult with an advanced solid tumor such as melanoma, head and neck, liver or kidney cancer.

V gene TRBV27 combines with J gene TRBJ2-3; D is unresolved. V was clipped by 5 bases and J by 0 bases, with 15 bases between them. The CDR3 covers 16 residues. Germline CDR1 is MNHEY and CDR2 is SMNVEV (reference sequence). The CDR3 DNA reads as TGTGCCAGCAGTCGAGGCATGTCGTGGAGCACAGATACGCAGTATTTT. Its protein is CASSRGMSWSTDTQYF.

The chain recombines TRBV19 with TRBJ2-3; D call uncertain. There are 12 residues in the CDR3. In germline, CDR1 is LNHDA, CDR2 SQIVND (reference sequence). V was trimmed by 1 base and J by 5 bases, leaving 4 bases between them. CDR3 coding DNA: TGTGCCAGTAGTATAGTTGGAGATACGCAGTATTTT. It specifies CASSIVGDTQYF.

This sequence joins TRBV4-2 and TRBJ2-5; D remains ambiguous. With the DNA end fitting TRBJ2-7 better, the J assignment may be wrong. The CDR3 spans 14 residues. Germline V gene sequence: CDR1 LGHNA, CDR2 YNFKEQ. The CDR3 loop is CASSSKGESYEQYF. The CDR3 nucleotides read TGTGCCAGCAGCTCAAAGGGCGAGAGCTACGAGCAGTACTTC.

The chain carries TRBV5-4 and TRBJ1-1; D gene uncertain. V dropped 4 bases and J dropped 4 bases, with 14 bases sitting between them. CDR3 length: 14 residues. Germline V CDR1 and CDR2: SGHNT, YYREEE (reference sequence). This CDR3 is CASSRGGSVTEAFF. In DNA, the CDR3 is TGTGCCAGCAGCCGCGGCGGTTCGGTCACTGAAGCTTTCTTT.

The rearrangement uses TRBV7-6 and TRBJ1-2; D gene uncertain. This CDR3 comprises 11 residues. V shed 1 base and J shed 8 bases, with 5 bases lying between them. Germline values: CDR1 SGHVS, CDR2 FNYEAQ. CDR3 nucleotides: TGTGCCAGCAGCTTAGGCGGGGGCTACACCTTC. This sequence encodes CASSLGGGYTF.

The chain has TRBV28 and TRBJ1-2; D is ambiguous. Germline values: CDR1 MDHEN, CDR2 SYDVKM. CDR3 length: 14 residues. V was cut by 6 bases and J by 4 bases, with 15 bases left in between. CDR3 sequence (DNA): TGTGCCAGCAGCCCCTCCCCGACGGTCTATGGCTACACCTTC. This gives the protein CASSPSPTVYGYTF.

This rearrangement joins TRBV18 to TRBJ2-7, with D unclear. Deletions cut 0 bases from V and 7 bases from J, with 16 bases between. The CDR3 extends over 15 amino acids. Germline values: CDR1 KGHSH, CDR2 LQKENI. In DNA form, the CDR3 reads TGTGCCAGCTCACCACCGGTTACTGCCGGTCTAGAGCAGTACTTC. Residues: CASSPPVTAGLEQYF. Supplemented by reference TRBV18 and TRBJ2-7, the full variable domain reads NAGVMQNPRHLVRRRGQEARLRCSPMKGHSHVYWYRQLPEEGLKFMVYLQKENIIDESGMPKERFSAEFPKEGPSILRIQQVVRGDSAAYFCASSPPVTAGLEQYFGPGTRLTVT.

This chain links TRBV6-6 with TRBJ2-7; D ambiguous. Germline CDR1 and CDR2: MNHNY and SVGAGI (reference sequence). Deletions cut 2 bases from V and 0 bases from J, with 8 bases between. The length of the CDR3 is 14 residues. The CDR3 is CASSYRPSSYEQYF. The CDR3 DNA reads TGTGCCAGCAGTTACAGACCTAGCTCCTACGAGCAGTACTTC.

This clone was seen just once. V gene TRBV6-5 combines with J gene TRBJ1-2; 8 positions match TRBD1. Germline CDR1 MNHEY, CDR2 SVGAGI. This CDR3 region has 11 residues. Trimming removed 5 bases from V and 8 bases from J; junction bases left unmatched: 1. The CDR3 DNA reads TGTGCCAGCAGTGCAGGGGGCGGCTACACCTTC. This encodes CASSAGGGYTF.

For the CDR3, the DNA is TGCAGCGTTGAGCACGTAACCTACGAGCAGTACTTC. Amino acid sequence: CSVEHVTYEQYF. This rearrangement joins TRBV29-1 to TRBJ2-7; D remains ambiguous. The germline V gene has CDR1 SQVTM and CDR2 ANQGSEA. V lost 3 bases and J 2 bases, leaving 8 bases between the germline ends. There are 12 residues in the CDR3.

This chain joins TRBV5-1 and TRBJ2-7; 7 bases match TRBD2. The V segment lost 0 bases and the J segment 7 bases; nucleotides outside the gene matches: 10. The CDR3 is 15 residues long. In germline, CDR1 is SGHRS, CDR2 YFSETQ. This CDR3 is CASSLGLATVGEQYF. CDR3 DNA sequence: TGCGCCAGCAGCTTGGGACTAGCTACAGTAGGGGAGCAGTACTTC.

The genes are TRBV29-1 and TRBJ2-4; weak D call: TRBD1 (5 bases). V lost 5 bases, J lost 0 bases, and 11 bases lay in between. Germline V CDR1 and CDR2: SQVTM, ANQGSEA. This CDR3 is built from 14 residues. CDR3 nucleotides: TGCAGCGTTCAGGACACCTTAGCCAAAAACATTCAGTACTTC. Translated, it gives CSVQDTLAKNIQYF.

The chain joins TRBV7-2 to TRBJ2-1; unclear D gene. There are 14 residues in the CDR3. The V gene lost 5 bases and the J gene lost 4 bases, with 12 bases spanning the gap. From germline, CDR1 is SGHTA and CDR2 FQGNSA. The DNA for the CDR3 is TGTGCCAGCAGCCCGTACGGGCCATACAATGAGCAGTTCTTC. This sequence encodes CASSPYGPYNEQFF.

This clone was detected once. The rearrangement links TRBV28 to TRBJ1-2, with D perhaps TRBD1 (6 bases). This CDR3 is 13 amino acids long. The germline CDR1 and CDR2 sequences are MDHEN and SYDVKM. V lost 3 bases, J lost 5 bases, and 10 bases lay in between. Here the CDR3 reads CASSLLQGYGYTF. CDR3 nucleotides: TGTGCCAGCAGTTTGCTACAGGGATATGGCTACACCTTC.

The chain employs TRBV28 and TRBJ1-2; D not certain. The CDR3 is 13 residues long. Trimming removed 3 bases from V and 4 bases from J, with 9 bases in between. Germline V gene sequence: CDR1 MDHEN, CDR2 SYDVKM. The CDR3 bases are TGTGCCAGCAGTTTTCGCAGCGCCTATGGCTACACCTTC. Its protein product is CASSFRSAYGYTF.

The chain joins TRBV28 to TRBJ2-7; the match to TRBD2 covers 11 bases. Trimming at V came to 2 bases and at J to 2 bases, leaving 5 bases not matched to a gene. The CDR3 covers 16 residues. Germline V gene data show CDR1 as MDHEN and CDR2 as SYDVKM. CDR3 DNA sequence: TGTGCCAGCAGTTTACGGGGACTAGCGGCCGCCTACGAGCAGTACTTC. Translated: CASSLRGLAAAYEQYF.

The DNA of the CDR3 is TGTGCCAGCGGCGAACAGGGGGCTCAAGGTGAAGCTTTCTTT. The encoded protein is CASGEQGAQGEAFF. The chain recombines TRBV6-5 with TRBJ1-1; 9 nucleotides line up with TRBD1. The CDR3 is made up of 14 amino acids. V gave up 8 bases and J gave up 7 bases; unmatched junction bases: 11. The germline gives CDR1 MNHEY, CDR2 SVGAGI.

The J gene is TRBJ2-7, the V gene TRBV2; 12 nucleotides match TRBD2. There are 17 residues in the CDR3. Unmatched junction bases numbered 10, after V lost 2 bases and J lost 5 bases. The germline CDR1 and CDR2 sequences are SNHLY and FYNNEI. This CDR3 reads CASSEYGRLAGAHEQYF. CDR3 nucleotide sequence: TGTGCCAGCAGTGAATACGGGAGACTAGCGGGAGCCCACGAGCAGTACTTC.